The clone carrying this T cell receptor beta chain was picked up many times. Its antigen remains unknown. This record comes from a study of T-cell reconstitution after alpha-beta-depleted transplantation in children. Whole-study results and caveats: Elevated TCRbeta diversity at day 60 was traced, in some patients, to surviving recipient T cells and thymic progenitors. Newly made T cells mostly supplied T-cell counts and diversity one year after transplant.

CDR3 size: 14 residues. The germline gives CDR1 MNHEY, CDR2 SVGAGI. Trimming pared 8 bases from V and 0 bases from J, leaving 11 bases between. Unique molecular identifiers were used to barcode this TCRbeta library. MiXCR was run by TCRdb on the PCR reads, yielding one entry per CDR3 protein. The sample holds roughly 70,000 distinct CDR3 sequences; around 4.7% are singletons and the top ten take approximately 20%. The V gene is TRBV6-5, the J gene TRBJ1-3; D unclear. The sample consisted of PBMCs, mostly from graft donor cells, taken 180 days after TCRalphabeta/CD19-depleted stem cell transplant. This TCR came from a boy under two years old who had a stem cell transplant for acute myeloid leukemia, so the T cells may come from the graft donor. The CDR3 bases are TGTGCCAGCGCGAGATCGGACTCTGGAAACACCATATATTTT. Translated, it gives CASARSDSGNTIYF.